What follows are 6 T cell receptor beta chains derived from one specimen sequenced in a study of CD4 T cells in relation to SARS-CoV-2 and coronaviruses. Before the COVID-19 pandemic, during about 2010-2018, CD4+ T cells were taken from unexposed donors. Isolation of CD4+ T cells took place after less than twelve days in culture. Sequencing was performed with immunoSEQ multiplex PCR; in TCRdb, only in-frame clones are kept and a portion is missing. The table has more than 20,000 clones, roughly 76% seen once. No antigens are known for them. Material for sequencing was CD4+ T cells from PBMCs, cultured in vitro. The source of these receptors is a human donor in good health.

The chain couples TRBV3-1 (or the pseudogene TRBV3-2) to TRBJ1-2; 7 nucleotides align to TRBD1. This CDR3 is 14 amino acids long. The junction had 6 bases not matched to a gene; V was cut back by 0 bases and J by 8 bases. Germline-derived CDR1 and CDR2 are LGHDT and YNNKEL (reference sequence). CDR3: CASSQDGRGSGYTF. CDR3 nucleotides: TGTGCCAGCAGCCAAGATGGCAGGGGGTCCGGCTACACCTTC.

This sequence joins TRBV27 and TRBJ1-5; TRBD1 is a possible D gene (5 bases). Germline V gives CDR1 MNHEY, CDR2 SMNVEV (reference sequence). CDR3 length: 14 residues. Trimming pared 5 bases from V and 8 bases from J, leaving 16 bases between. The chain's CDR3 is CASSPRDGQEPQHF. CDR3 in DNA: TGTGCCAGCAGTCCACGGGACGGCCAGGAGCCCCAGCATTTT.

The CDR3 bases are TGCGCCAGCAGCTCAGGGGGACTAGCGGGAGGGCCGGGCTTCACAGATACGCAGTATTTT. Its protein product is CASSSGGLAGGPGFTDTQYF. V is TRBV5-1 and J is TRBJ2-3; 16 positions agree with TRBD2. CDR3 length equals 20 residues. The germline V gene encodes CDR1 SGHRS and CDR2 YFSETQ. Unmatched junction bases numbered 12, after V lost 3 bases and J lost 2 bases.

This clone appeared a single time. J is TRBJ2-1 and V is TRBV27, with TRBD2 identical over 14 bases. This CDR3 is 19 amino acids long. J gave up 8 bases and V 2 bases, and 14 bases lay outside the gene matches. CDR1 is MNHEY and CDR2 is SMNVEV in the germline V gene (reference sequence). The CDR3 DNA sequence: TGTGCCAGCAGTTTAGGAGCTGGCCCGACTAGCGGGAGGGCCGATGAGCAGTTCTTC. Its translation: CASSLGAGPTSGRADEQFF.

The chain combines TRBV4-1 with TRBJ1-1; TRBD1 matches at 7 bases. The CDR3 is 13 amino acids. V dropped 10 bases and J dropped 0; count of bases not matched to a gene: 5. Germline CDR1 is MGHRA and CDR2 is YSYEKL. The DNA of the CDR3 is TGCGCCACCTCGGGACAGATGAACACTGAAGCTTTCTTT. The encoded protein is CATSGQMNTEAFF.

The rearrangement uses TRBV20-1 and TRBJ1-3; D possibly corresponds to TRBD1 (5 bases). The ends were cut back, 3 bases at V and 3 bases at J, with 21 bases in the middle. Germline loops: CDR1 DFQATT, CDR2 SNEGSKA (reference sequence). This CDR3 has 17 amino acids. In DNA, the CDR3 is TGCAGTGCTAGTCCTCCTACACGGGGACTTGGTGGAAACACCATATATTTT. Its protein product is CSASPPTRGLGGNTIYF.